This T cell receptor (beta chain) was sequenced in a study of vaccination and CD4 T cells after COVID-19. This clonotype was counted between two and nine times. The antigen is undetermined. Treatment indicated: approximately nine-day PBMC culture with coronavirus spike peptide pools or control peptides (ViraFEST assay). Cultured CD4+ T cell DNA was sequenced using the Oncomine TCR Beta short-read assay. TCRdb recomputed calls from the PCR reads with MiXCR, one row per CDR3 protein. The table lists roughly 16,000 distinct CDR3 sequences, around a third of them singletons. The CDR3 contains 12 residues. V lost 6 bases and J 4 bases, leaving 6 bases between the germline ends. CDR1 LNHNV and CDR2 YYDKDF come from the germline V gene (reference sequence).

Material: cultured CD4+ T cells from blood. The origin of this receptor is a human donor with COVID-19. The chain uses TRBV15 and TRBJ2-2; D is unclear. DNA of the CDR3: TGTGCCACCAGTTTCTTCACCGGGGAGCTGTTTTTT. Its protein is CATSFFTGELFF.